A selection of T cell receptor beta chains follows, all from one sample in a study of Ad26.COV2.S vaccination and SARS-CoV-2 variants. Repertoires were generated with immunoSEQ multiplex PCR, while TCRdb's copy carries only in-frame clones and drops some. The table shows some 180,000 clones, with 70% to 90% occurring only once. This material consisted of peripheral blood, taken after recovery from COVID-19. These TCRs come from a human donor who had recovered from COVID-19. Each CDR3 is given with its conserved first and last residue. A D gene is named only where the DNA matches it firmly. Expanded clones get a size class; other rows say once, few or many, or leave the size out.

d_gene: NA
j_gene: TRBJ2-5
v_gene: TRBV5-1
abundance: NA
CDR3aa: CASSWGQEQETQYF
CDR3nt: TGCGCCAGCAGCTGGGGACAAGAGCAAGAGACCCAGTACTTC

d_gene: TRBD2
j_gene: TRBJ2-5
v_gene: TRBV27
abundance: NA
CDR3aa: CASSLGGEETQYF
CDR3nt: TGTGCCAGCAGTTTGGGGGGGGAAGAGACCCAGTACTTC

d_gene: NA
j_gene: TRBJ2-7
v_gene: TRBV13
abundance: NA
CDR3aa: CASSFTPGFKTYEQYF
CDR3nt: TGTGCCAGCAGTTTTACACCCGGGTTCAAGACCTACGAGCAGTACTTC

d_gene: NA
j_gene: TRBJ1-5
v_gene: TRBV30
abundance: few
CDR3aa: CAWSVGRTWNQPQHF
CDR3nt: TGTGCCTGGAGTGTGGGGCGGACATGGAATCAGCCCCAGCATTTT

d_gene: NA
j_gene: TRBJ1-5
v_gene: TRBV28
abundance: NA
CDR3aa: CASSLGNTLQVEGNQPQHF
CDR3nt: TGTGCCAGCAGTTTAGGGAATACTTTACAGGTAGAGGGCAATCAGCCCCAGCATTTT

d_gene: NA
j_gene: TRBJ2-2
v_gene: TRBV7-8
abundance: NA
CDR3aa: CASSLAGRGALAVSGELFF
CDR3nt: TGTGCCAGCAGCTTAGCGGGCCGAGGGGCCCTCGCAGTGTCCGGGGAGCTGTTTTTT

d_gene: TRBD1
j_gene: TRBJ1-5
v_gene: TRBV2
abundance: NA
CDR3aa: CASSARRTGDQPQHF
CDR3nt: TGTGCCAGCAGTGCGCGCCGGACAGGGGATCAGCCCCAGCATTTT

d_gene: NA
j_gene: TRBJ2-7
v_gene: TRBV7-2
abundance: NA
CDR3aa: CASSSESRIFYEQYF
CDR3nt: TGTGCCAGCAGCTCCGAGTCTAGGATTTTCTACGAGCAGTACTTC

d_gene: TRBD2
j_gene: TRBJ2-7
v_gene: TRBV3-1/TRBV3-2
abundance: NA
CDR3aa: CASSQVSGGSYEQYF
CDR3nt: TGTGCCAGCAGCCAAGTGAGCGGGGGCTCCTACGAGCAGTACTTC

d_gene: NA
j_gene: TRBJ1-1
v_gene: TRBV4-2
abundance: NA
CDR3aa: CASSQDDFFTGEAFF
CDR3nt: TGTGCCAGCAGCCAGGACGACTTTTTCACGGGGGAAGCTTTCTTT

d_gene: NA
j_gene: TRBJ2-7
v_gene: TRBV10-2
abundance: NA
CDR3aa: CASRGGYEQYF
CDR3nt: TGCGCCAGCAGGGGCGGCTACGAGCAGTACTTC

d_gene: NA
j_gene: TRBJ1-3
v_gene: TRBV9
abundance: NA
CDR3aa: CASGGISGNTIYF
CDR3nt: TGTGCCAGCGGAGGGATTTCTGGAAACACCATATATTTT

d_gene: TRBD1
j_gene: TRBJ1-3
v_gene: TRBV6-5
abundance: NA
CDR3aa: CASSSRTGPSGNTIYF
CDR3nt: TGTGCCAGCAGTTCCCGGACAGGACCCTCTGGAAACACCATATATTTT

d_gene: NA
j_gene: TRBJ2-2
v_gene: TRBV28
abundance: NA
CDR3aa: CASSSLGELFF
CDR3nt: TGTGCCAGCAGTTCCCTCGGGGAGCTGTTTTTT

d_gene: NA
j_gene: TRBJ1-1
v_gene: TRBV11-2
abundance: once
CDR3aa: CASSLVSGRGTEAFF
CDR3nt: TGTGCCAGCAGCTTAGTTTCTGGCAGGGGAACTGAAGCTTTCTTT

d_gene: NA
j_gene: TRBJ2-2
v_gene: TRBV7-9
abundance: NA
CDR3aa: CASAASNTGELFF
CDR3nt: TGTGCCAGCGCAGCCTCGAACACCGGGGAGCTGTTTTTT

d_gene: NA
j_gene: TRBJ2-7
v_gene: TRBV5-6
abundance: NA
CDR3aa: CASSLKGASYEQYF
CDR3nt: TGTGCCAGCAGCTTGAAAGGCGCGTCCTACGAGCAGTACTTC

d_gene: TRBD1
j_gene: TRBJ1-2
v_gene: TRBV28
abundance: NA
CDR3aa: CASSLRRDSYGYTF
CDR3nt: TGTGCCAGCAGTTTACGGCGGGACAGCTATGGCTACACCTTC

d_gene: TRBD2
j_gene: TRBJ2-4
v_gene: TRBV7-2
abundance: once
CDR3aa: CASSLEAGLKNIQYF
CDR3nt: TGTGCCAGCAGCTTAGAAGCGGGACTGAAAAACATTCAGTACTTC

d_gene: NA
j_gene: TRBJ1-1
v_gene: TRBV6-5
abundance: NA
CDR3aa: CASNFRDRRTEAFF
CDR3nt: TGTGCCAGCAACTTCAGGGATAGGCGGACTGAAGCTTTCTTT

d_gene: NA
j_gene: TRBJ2-1
v_gene: TRBV7-2
abundance: once
CDR3aa: CASSLLPGNEQFF
CDR3nt: TGTGCCAGCAGCTTACTACCAGGGAATGAGCAGTTCTTC

d_gene: TRBD1
j_gene: TRBJ2-7
v_gene: TRBV5-6
abundance: NA
CDR3aa: CASSLAGTGAPFSYEQYF
CDR3nt: TGTGCCAGCAGCTTGGCCGGGACAGGGGCCCCCTTCTCCTACGAGCAGTACTTC

d_gene: NA
j_gene: TRBJ2-5
v_gene: TRBV6-1
abundance: NA
CDR3aa: CASSEAGEKGTQYF
CDR3nt: TGTGCCAGCAGTGAAGCTGGGGAGAAGGGGACCCAGTACTTC

d_gene: TRBD1
j_gene: TRBJ2-3
v_gene: TRBV18
abundance: NA
CDR3aa: CASSPGQIDTDTQYF
CDR3nt: TGTGCCAGCTCACCGGGACAGATCGACACAGATACGCAGTATTTT

d_gene: TRBD1
j_gene: TRBJ2-1
v_gene: TRBV7-3
abundance: NA
CDR3aa: CASSFGQGSYNEQFF
CDR3nt: TGTGCCAGCAGCTTCGGACAGGGTTCCTACAATGAGCAGTTCTTC

d_gene: TRBD2
j_gene: TRBJ2-3
v_gene: TRBV19
abundance: NA
CDR3aa: CASKGLALNTDTQYF
CDR3nt: TGTGCCAGTAAAGGACTAGCACTAAACACAGATACGCAGTATTTT

d_gene: TRBD1
j_gene: TRBJ2-7
v_gene: TRBV15
abundance: NA
CDR3aa: CATSRGDSPYEQYF
CDR3nt: TGTGCCACCAGCAGGGGGGACAGCCCATACGAGCAGTACTTC

d_gene: TRBD1
j_gene: TRBJ2-1
v_gene: TRBV7-9
abundance: NA
CDR3aa: CASSSRGNSYNEQFF
CDR3nt: TGTGCCAGCAGCTCCAGGGGGAACTCCTACAATGAGCAGTTCTTC

d_gene: NA
j_gene: TRBJ2-5
v_gene: TRBV6-5
abundance: NA
CDR3aa: CASRTRGPETQYF
CDR3nt: TGTGCCAGCAGGACTAGGGGTCCAGAGACCCAGTACTTC

d_gene: NA
j_gene: TRBJ2-4
v_gene: TRBV5-1
abundance: once
CDR3aa: CASTLGRWEKGKNIQYF
CDR3nt: TGCGCCAGCACACTTGGGAGGTGGGAGAAGGGCAAAAACATTCAGTACTTC

d_gene: NA
j_gene: TRBJ2-3
v_gene: TRBV2
abundance: NA
CDR3aa: CASRLLLGAELRTDTQYF
CDR3nt: TGTGCCAGCCGCCTCCTACTAGGCGCTGAACTACGCACAGATACGCAGTATTTT

d_gene: NA
j_gene: TRBJ1-2
v_gene: TRBV7-9
abundance: NA
CDR3aa: CASSLAGGTTPGYTF
CDR3nt: TGTGCCAGCAGCTTAGCGGGGGGGACCACTCCAGGCTACACCTTC

d_gene: TRBD1
j_gene: TRBJ2-7
v_gene: TRBV7-8
abundance: NA
CDR3aa: CASSSLRAGTGDEQYF
CDR3nt: TGTGCCAGCAGCTCGCTCCGGGCGGGGACAGGGGACGAGCAGTACTTC

d_gene: TRBD2
j_gene: TRBJ2-3
v_gene: TRBV4-1
abundance: NA
CDR3aa: CASSQDTSGTLGTDTQYF
CDR3nt: TGCGCCAGCAGCCAAGATACTAGCGGGACCTTGGGCACAGATACGCAGTATTTT

d_gene: NA
j_gene: TRBJ1-5
v_gene: TRBV6-5
abundance: NA
CDR3aa: CASSSEGFYSNQPQHF
CDR3nt: TGTGCCAGCAGTTCTGAAGGTTTTTATAGCAATCAGCCCCAGCATTTT

d_gene: NA
j_gene: TRBJ1-4
v_gene: TRBV3-1/TRBV3-2
abundance: few
CDR3aa: CASSQIDEKLFF
CDR3nt: TGTGCCAGCAGCCAGATAGATGAAAAACTGTTTTTT

d_gene: TRBD2
j_gene: TRBJ2-2
v_gene: TRBV18
abundance: NA
CDR3aa: CASSSLAGGTNTGELFF
CDR3nt: TGTGCCAGCTCATCCCTAGCGGGGGGCACGAACACCGGGGAGCTGTTTTTT

d_gene: NA
j_gene: TRBJ2-2
v_gene: TRBV19
abundance: NA
CDR3aa: CASSITGVNTGELFF
CDR3nt: TGTGCCAGTAGTATAACCGGGGTTAACACCGGGGAGCTGTTTTTT

d_gene: NA
j_gene: TRBJ2-3
v_gene: TRBV18
abundance: NA
CDR3aa: CASSPPDLTDTQYF
CDR3nt: TGTGCCAGCTCACCCCCCGACTTGACAGATACGCAGTATTTT

d_gene: NA
j_gene: TRBJ1-5
v_gene: TRBV24-1
abundance: few
CDR3aa: CATALDSNQPQHF
CDR3nt: TGTGCCACAGCGTTGGACAGCAATCAGCCCCAGCATTTT

d_gene: NA
j_gene: TRBJ2-1
v_gene: TRBV9
abundance: NA
CDR3aa: CASSETGAMRNEQFF
CDR3nt: TGTGCCAGCAGCGAGACGGGCGCGATGAGGAATGAGCAGTTCTTC

d_gene: NA
j_gene: TRBJ1-6
v_gene: TRBV12-3/TRBV12-4
abundance: NA
CDR3aa: CASSFKSDSPLHF
CDR3nt: TGTGCCAGCAGTTTTAAGTCAGATTCACCCCTCCACTTT

d_gene: NA
j_gene: TRBJ1-6
v_gene: TRBV7-3
abundance: few
CDR3aa: CASSSIGTYSPLHF
CDR3nt: TGTGCCAGCAGCTCGATTGGGACCTATTCACCCCTCCACTTT

d_gene: TRBD1
j_gene: TRBJ1-4
v_gene: TRBV28
abundance: NA
CDR3aa: CASSPTGQRREKLFF
CDR3nt: TGTGCCAGCAGTCCCACGGGACAGAGACGGGAAAAACTGTTTTTT

d_gene: NA
j_gene: TRBJ1-3
v_gene: TRBV29-1
abundance: NA
CDR3aa: CSVLGTHWGGNTIYF
CDR3nt: TGCAGCGTTCTAGGGACGCACTGGGGGGGAAACACCATATATTTT

d_gene: TRBD1
j_gene: TRBJ2-5
v_gene: TRBV19
abundance: NA
CDR3aa: CASSVGLGQGETQYF
CDR3nt: TGTGCCAGTAGTGTGGGTCTAGGACAGGGAGAGACCCAGTACTTC

d_gene: NA
j_gene: TRBJ2-5
v_gene: TRBV2
abundance: NA
CDR3aa: CASSERRGETQYF
CDR3nt: TGTGCCAGCAGTGAACGACGAGGAGAGACCCAGTACTTC

d_gene: TRBD2
j_gene: TRBJ2-1
v_gene: TRBV29-1
abundance: NA
CDR3aa: CSASGGSYNEQFF
CDR3nt: TGCAGCGCTAGCGGGGGATCCTACAATGAGCAGTTCTTC

d_gene: TRBD1
j_gene: TRBJ1-5
v_gene: TRBV30
abundance: NA
CDR3aa: CAWNRGGASNQPQHF
CDR3nt: TGTGCCTGGAACAGGGGGGGAGCGAGCAATCAGCCCCAGCATTTT

d_gene: TRBD2
j_gene: TRBJ2-1
v_gene: TRBV29-1
abundance: NA
CDR3aa: CSASAGGPSEQFF
CDR3nt: TGCAGCGCCTCGGCGGGGGGGCCTAGTGAGCAGTTCTTC